This entry concerns a single T cell receptor (beta chain). Its antigen remains unidentified. Germline CDR1 is MNHEY and CDR2 is SVGEGT. The V and J ends lost 2 bases and 5 bases respectively, with 9 bases between them. The CDR3 extends over 13 amino acids. TCRdb ran MiXCR on the reads and lists one entry per CDR3 protein. The sample holds about 360,000 distinct CDR3 sequences; around 18% are singletons and the top ten take 7.5% to 9%. These data originate in a study of T cell repertoires in cytomegalovirus infection. Study conclusions and caveats: The ex vivo response showed dominance by HLA-C-restricted CMV-specific TCR beta clonotypes.

The source material was PBMCs. The V gene is TRBV6-2 or TRBV6-3, the J gene TRBJ1-1; no reliable D call. This clonotype was obtained from a human donor in good health (CMV status not recorded). Some clones in this sample may be carry-over from other donors' samples. The CDR3 DNA reads TGTGCCAGCAGTTACCCGAGGGTTACTGAAGCTTTCTTT. Its protein is CASSYPRVTEAFF.